The clone carrying this T cell receptor (beta chain) has a handful of counts. This sample stems from a study of blood T cell repertoires in COVID-19. Study information: T cells, B-cell-depleted T cells, or PBMCs supplied cDNA or gDNA.

TCRdb's table, derived via immunoSEQ multiplex PCR, lists solely in-frame clones and lacks some. The table lists some 160,000 clones, roughly 75% of them singletons. Germline-derived CDR1 and CDR2 are SNHLY and FYNNEI. The CDR3 runs to 13 residues. Trimming cost V 0 bases and J 9 bases, with 12 bases left between them. This chain links TRBV2 with TRBJ2-7; tentative D call: TRBD2 (6 bases). This TCR came from a man between 70 and 80 years old with active or convalescent COVID-19. What was sequenced was peripheral blood. In DNA, the CDR3 is TGTGCCAGCAGTGAAGCGCTTGGGGGAGGGCAGTACTTC. Translation: CASSEALGGGQYF.